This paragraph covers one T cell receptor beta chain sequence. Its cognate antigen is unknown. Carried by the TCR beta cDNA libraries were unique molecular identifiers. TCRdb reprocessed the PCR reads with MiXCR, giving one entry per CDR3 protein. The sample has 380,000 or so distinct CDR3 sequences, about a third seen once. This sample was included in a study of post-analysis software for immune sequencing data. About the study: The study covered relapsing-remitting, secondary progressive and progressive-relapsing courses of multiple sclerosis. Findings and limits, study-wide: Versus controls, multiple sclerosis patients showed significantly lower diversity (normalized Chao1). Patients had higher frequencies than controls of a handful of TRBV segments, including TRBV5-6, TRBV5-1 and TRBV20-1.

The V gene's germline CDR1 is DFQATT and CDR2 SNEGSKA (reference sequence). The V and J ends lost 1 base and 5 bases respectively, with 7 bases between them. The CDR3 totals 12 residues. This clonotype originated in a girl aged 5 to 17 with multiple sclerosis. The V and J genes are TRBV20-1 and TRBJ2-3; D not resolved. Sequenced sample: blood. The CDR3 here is CSARVVLDTQYF. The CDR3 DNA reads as TGCAGTGCTAGAGTGGTTTTAGATACGCAGTATTTT.